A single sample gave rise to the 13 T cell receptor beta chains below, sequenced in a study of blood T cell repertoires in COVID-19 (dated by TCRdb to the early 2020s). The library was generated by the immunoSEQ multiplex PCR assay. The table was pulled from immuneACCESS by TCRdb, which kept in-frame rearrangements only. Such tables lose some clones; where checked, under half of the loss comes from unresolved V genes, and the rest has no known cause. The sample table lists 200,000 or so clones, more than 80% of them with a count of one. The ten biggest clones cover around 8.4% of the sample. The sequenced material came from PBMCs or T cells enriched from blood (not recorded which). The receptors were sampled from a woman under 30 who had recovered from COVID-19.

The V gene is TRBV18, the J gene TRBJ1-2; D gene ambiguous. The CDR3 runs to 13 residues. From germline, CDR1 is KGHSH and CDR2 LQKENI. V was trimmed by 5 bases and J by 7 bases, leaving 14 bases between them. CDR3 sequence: CASSSTESGGYTF. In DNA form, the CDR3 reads TGTGCCAGCTCATCTACAGAGTCTGGTGGCTACACCTTC.

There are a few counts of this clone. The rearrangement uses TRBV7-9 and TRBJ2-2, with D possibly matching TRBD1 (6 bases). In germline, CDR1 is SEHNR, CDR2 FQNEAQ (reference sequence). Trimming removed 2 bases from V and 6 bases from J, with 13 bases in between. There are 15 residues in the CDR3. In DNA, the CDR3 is TGTGCCAGCAGCTTAACACAGGGTAGAGCCGGGGAGCTGTTTTTT. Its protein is CASSLTQGRAGELFF.

The CDR3 DNA reads as TGCGCCAGCAGGGCCTCCTACGAGCAGTACTTC. Translated, it gives CASRASYEQYF. This chain uses TRBV5-1 with TRBJ2-7; D uncertain. The CDR3 is 11 residues long. Germline V gene sequence: CDR1 SGHRS, CDR2 YFSETQ. Trimming pared 5 bases from V and 0 bases from J, leaving 3 bases between.

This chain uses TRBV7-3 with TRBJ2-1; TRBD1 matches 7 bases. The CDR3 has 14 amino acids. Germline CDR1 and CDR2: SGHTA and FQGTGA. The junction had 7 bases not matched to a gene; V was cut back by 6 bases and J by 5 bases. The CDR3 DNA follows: TGTGCCAGCAGACTAGACAGGGATAACAATGAGCAGTTCTTC. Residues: CASRLDRDNNEQFF.

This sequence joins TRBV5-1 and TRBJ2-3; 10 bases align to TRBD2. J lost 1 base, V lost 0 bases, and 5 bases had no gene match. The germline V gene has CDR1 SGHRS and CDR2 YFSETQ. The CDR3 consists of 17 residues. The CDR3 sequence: CASSLAQLAGGTDTQYF. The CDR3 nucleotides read TGCGCCAGCAGCTTGGCCCAGCTAGCGGGGGGCACAGATACGCAGTATTTT.

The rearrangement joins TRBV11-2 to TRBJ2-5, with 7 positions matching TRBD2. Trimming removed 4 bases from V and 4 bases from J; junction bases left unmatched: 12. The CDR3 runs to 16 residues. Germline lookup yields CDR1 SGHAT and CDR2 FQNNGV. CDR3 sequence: CASSYTPGGRSETQYF. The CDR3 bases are TGTGCCAGCAGCTATACTCCCGGGGGGAGGTCAGAGACCCAGTACTTC.

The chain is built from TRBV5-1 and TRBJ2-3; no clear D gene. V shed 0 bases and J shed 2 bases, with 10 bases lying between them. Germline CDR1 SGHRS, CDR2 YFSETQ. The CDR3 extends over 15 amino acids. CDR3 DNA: TGCGCCAGCAGCTTGGAAAATCGTTTCACAGATACGCAGTATTTT. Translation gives CASSLENRFTDTQYF.

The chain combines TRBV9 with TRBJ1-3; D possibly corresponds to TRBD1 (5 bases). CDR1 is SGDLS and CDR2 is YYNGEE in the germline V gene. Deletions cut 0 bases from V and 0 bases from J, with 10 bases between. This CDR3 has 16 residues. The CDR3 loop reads CASSVARGGSGNTIYF. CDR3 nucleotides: TGTGCCAGCAGCGTAGCCCGGGGGGGCTCTGGAAACACCATATATTTT.

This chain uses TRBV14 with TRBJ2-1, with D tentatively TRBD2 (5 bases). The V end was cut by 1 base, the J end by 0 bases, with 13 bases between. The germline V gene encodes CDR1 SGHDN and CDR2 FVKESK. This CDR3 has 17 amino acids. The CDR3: CASSQATGLFSYNEQFF. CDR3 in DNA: TGTGCCAGCAGCCAAGCTACCGGACTTTTCTCCTACAATGAGCAGTTCTTC.

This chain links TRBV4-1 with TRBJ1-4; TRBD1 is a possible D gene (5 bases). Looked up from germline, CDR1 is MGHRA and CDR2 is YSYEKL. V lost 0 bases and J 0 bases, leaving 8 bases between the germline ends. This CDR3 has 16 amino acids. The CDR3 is CASSQDQGATNEKLFF. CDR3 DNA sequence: TGCGCCAGCAGCCAAGATCAAGGGGCAACTAATGAAAAACTGTTTTTT.

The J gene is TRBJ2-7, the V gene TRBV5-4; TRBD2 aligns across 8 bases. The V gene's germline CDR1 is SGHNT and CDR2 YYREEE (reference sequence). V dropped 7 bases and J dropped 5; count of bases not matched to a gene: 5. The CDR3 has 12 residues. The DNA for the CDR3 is TGTGCCAGCGGGCGGGAGGACAACGAGCAGTACTTC. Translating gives CASGREDNEQYF.

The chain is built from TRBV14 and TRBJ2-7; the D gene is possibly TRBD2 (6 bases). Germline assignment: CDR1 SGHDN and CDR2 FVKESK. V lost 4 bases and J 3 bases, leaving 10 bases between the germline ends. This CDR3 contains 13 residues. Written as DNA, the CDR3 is TGTGCCAGCAGCCCGGGGGTATTCTACGAGCAGTACTTC. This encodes CASSPGVFYEQYF.

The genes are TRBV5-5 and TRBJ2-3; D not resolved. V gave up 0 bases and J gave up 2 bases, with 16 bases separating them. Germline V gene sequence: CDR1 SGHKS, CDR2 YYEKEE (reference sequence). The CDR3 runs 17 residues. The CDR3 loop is CASSLDGTTSFTDTQYF. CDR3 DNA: TGTGCCAGCAGCTTGGATGGCACTACCTCCTTCACAGATACGCAGTATTTT.